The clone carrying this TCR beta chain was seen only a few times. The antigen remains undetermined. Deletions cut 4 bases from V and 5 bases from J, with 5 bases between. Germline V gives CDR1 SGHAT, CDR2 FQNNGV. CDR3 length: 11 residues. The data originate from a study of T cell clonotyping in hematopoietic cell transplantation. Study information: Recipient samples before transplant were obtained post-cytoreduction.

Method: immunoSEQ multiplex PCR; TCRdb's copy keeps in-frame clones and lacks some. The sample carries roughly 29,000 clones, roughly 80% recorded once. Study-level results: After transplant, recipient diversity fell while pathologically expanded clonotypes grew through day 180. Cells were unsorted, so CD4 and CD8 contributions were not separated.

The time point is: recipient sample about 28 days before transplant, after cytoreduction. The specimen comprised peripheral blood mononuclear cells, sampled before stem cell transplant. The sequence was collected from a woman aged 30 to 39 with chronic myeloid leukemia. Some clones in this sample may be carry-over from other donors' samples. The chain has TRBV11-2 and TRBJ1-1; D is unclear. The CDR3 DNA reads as TGTGCCAGCAGCTCCGGAACTGAAGCTTTCTTT. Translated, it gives CASSSGTEAFF.